This TCR beta chain is from a study of blood T cell repertoires in COVID-19. Across the study: Donors in the United States, Italy and Spain gave samples during acute or convalescent COVID-19. The cDNA or gDNA used as material had been derived from T cells, B-cell-depleted T cells, or PBMCs.

Authors' processing steps: For nucleated cells, counts were estimated from reference gene primer amplification. Sequencing used immunoSEQ multiplex PCR; TCRdb keeps in-frame clones, though not all of them. The DNA was the basis for D and trimming; V, J and clone size are from that table. The sample has tens of thousands of clones, over 75% seen once. This clone occurred a few times. CDR3 length equals 13 residues. V was clipped by 5 bases and J by 11 bases; unmatched bases: 7. CDR1 and CDR2 (germline): SGHTA, FQGNSA. The chain recombines TRBV7-2 with TRBJ1-4; 8 bases fit TRBD1. The origin of this receptor is a man aged 70 or older with active or convalescent COVID-19. Sequencing was performed on peripheral blood. The CDR3 loop is CASSHRTGFKLFF. CDR3 DNA: TGTGCCAGCAGCCACCGGACAGGGTTTAAACTGTTTTTT.